Below, 20 T cell receptor beta chains from the same sample are listed, as sequenced in a study of breast tumors, draining lymph nodes, adjacent tissues (dated by TCRdb to the mid-2010s). The axillary draining lymph nodes of breast cancer patients were the source of the lymph node samples. Library prep was done by multiplex PCR. The sequencer was an Illumina HiSeq 2000. TCRdb reanalyzed the raw reads on its own, using fastp at Q25 for trimming and MiXCR for clone calling, and kept in-frame beta chains. Duplicate CDR3 protein sequences are folded into a single record with the most common DNA and genes. The sample table holds 150,000 to 250,000 distinct CDR3 sequences, of which around 33% were seen once. Roughly 4% of the sample is in the top ten clones. The sequenced sample consisted of axillary lymph node tissue. Source of these receptors: a female donor with breast cancer. Some clones in this sample may be carry-over from other donors' samples.

This clonotype has just a few counts. Compared with germline, one end of the junction differs, possibly owing to a read error. The chain recombines TRBV6-5 with TRBJ2-5; D not certain. The CDR3 runs to 15 residues. Germline values: CDR1 MNHEY, CDR2 SVGAGI. DNA for the CDR3: TGTGCCAGCAGTCACTCAACAGCCTCGCTGGAGACCCAGTACTTC. Translation gives CASSHSTASLETQYF.

Ten or more counts support this clonotype. CDR3 DNA: TGTGCTAGTGGTTTGCCCCCCGACAATGAGCAGTTCTTC. It is translated as CASGLPPDNEQFF. V gene TRBV12-5 combines with J gene TRBJ2-1, with D unresolved. Per germline, CDR1 LGHNT and CDR2 FRNRAP. V was trimmed by 2 bases and J by 5 bases, leaving 7 bases between them. This CDR3 has 13 residues.

Worth noting for this clonotype: An end of the junction does not agree with germline; a read error may underlie this. The rearrangement links TRBV30 to TRBJ1-6; perhaps TRBD1 as D (6 bases). Germline CDR1 and CDR2: GTSNPN and SVGIG (reference sequence). The CDR3 is made up of 10 amino acids. CDR3 coding DNA: TGTGCCTGGAGTGACAAGACAGGCCTCTTT. Protein: CAWSDKTGLF. The full variable domain, with the rest looked up from reference TRBV30 and TRBJ1-6, is SQTIHQWPATLVQPVGSPLSLECTVEGTSNPNLYWYRQAAGRGLQLLFYSVGIGQISSEVPQNLSASRPQDRQFILSSKKLLLSDSGFYLCAWSDKTGLFGNGTRLTVT.

This clonotype was observed at least ten times. A much bigger clone sits one base away, suggesting this may be a read error. The chain couples TRBV2 to TRBJ2-3; TRBD1 is a possible D gene (5 bases). The CDR3 covers 14 residues. The germline V gene encodes CDR1 SNHLY and CDR2 FYNNEI. CDR3 bases: TGTGCCAGCAGTGAGAGGCCTTTAACAGGTACGCAGTATTTT. The encoded protein is CASSERPLTGTQYF. The full variable domain, in which reference TRBV2 and TRBJ2-3 provide the parts outside the CDR3, is EPEVTQTPSHQVTQMGQEVILRCVPISNHLYFYWYRQILGQKVEFLVSFYNNEISEKSEIFDDQFSVERPDGSNFTLKIRSTKLEDSAMYFCASSERPLTGTQYFGPGTRLTVL.

There are many counts of this clonotype. The chain couples TRBV5-8 to TRBJ1-5, with 10 bases matching TRBD1. J lost 1 base, V lost 4 bases, and 2 bases had no gene match. The CDR3 loop spans 15 amino acids. In germline, CDR1 is SGHTS, CDR2 YDEGEE. The CDR3 loop reads CASSLTGGSNQPQHF. The DNA of the CDR3 is TGTGCCAGCAGCCTGACAGGGGGCAGCAATCAGCCCCAGCATTTT.

As for this clonotype: The junction shows a germline mismatch at one end, possibly a read error. The CDR3 spells CSADTGVNVLTF. The DNA for the CDR3 is TGCAGTGCCGATACAGGGGTCAACGTCCTGACTTTC. The chain uses TRBV20-1 and TRBJ2-6, with 7 bases aligning to TRBD1. Germline CDR1 reads DFQATT; CDR2 reads SNEGSKA (reference sequence). CDR3 size: 12 residues.

This clonotype has a count of ten or more. The chain couples TRBV30 to TRBJ2-2, with TRBD2 identical over 8 bases. With V trimmed by 1 base and J by 3 bases, 7 bases remained unmatched. Germline values: CDR1 GTSNPN, CDR2 SVGIG (reference sequence). The CDR3 totals 16 residues. Here the CDR3 reads CAWSAGGGTYTGELFF. Here the CDR3 DNA reads TGTGCCTGGAGTGCTGGCGGGGGGACCTACACCGGGGAGCTGTTTTTT. Drawing the rest from reference TRBV30 and TRBJ2-2, the complete variable domain is SQTIHQWPATLVQPVGSPLSLECTVEGTSNPNLYWYRQAAGRGLQLLFYSVGIGQISSEVPQNLSASRPQDRQFILSSKKLLLSDSGFYLCAWSAGGGTYTGELFFGEGSRLTVL.

This clonotype appeared once. With a much larger clone just one base away, this may be a read error. The chain uses TRBV18 and TRBJ2-2; maybe TRBD2 (5 bases). Per germline, CDR1 KGHSH and CDR2 LQKENI. The CDR3 contains 14 residues. CDR3 amino acids: CASSPSQQFGELLF. The DNA of the CDR3 is TGTGCCAGCTCACCGTCTCAACAGTTCGGGGAGCTGCTTTTT.

V gene TRBV7-6 combines with J gene TRBJ1-5, with no clear D. Germline V lookup: CDR1 SGHVS, CDR2 FNYEAQ. CDR3 length: 14 residues. The V gene lost 5 bases and the J gene lost 11 bases, with 19 bases spanning the gap. The CDR3 sequence: CASSPAVGKETQHF. The CDR3 DNA reads TGTGCCAGCAGCCCCGCGGTGGGAAAAGAGACCCAGCATTTT.

This rearrangement joins TRBV6-4 to TRBJ2-1; D not certain. Germline CDR1 MRHNA, CDR2 SNTAGT. There are 14 residues in the CDR3. The V gene lost 6 bases and the J gene lost 3 bases, with 12 bases spanning the gap. Written as DNA, the CDR3 is TGTGCCAGCAGCCCCTTTCTGGGCTACAATGAGCAGTTCTTC. Protein product: CASSPFLGYNEQFF.

J is TRBJ2-7 and V is TRBV5-6; 10 nucleotides match TRBD2. This CDR3 is 16 amino acids long. J gave up 4 bases and V 2 bases, and 9 bases lay outside the gene matches. CDR1 is SGHDT, CDR2 YYEEEE, per germline. The CDR3, as DNA: TGTGCCAGCAGCTTTGGGGGTCTAGCGGGAGTATACGAGCAGTACTTC. Amino acids: CASSFGGLAGVYEQYF.

This clonotype was recorded at least ten times. DNA for the CDR3: TGTGCCAGCAGCCTTGGGAGAAATGGCCCCCAGCATTTT. This codes for CASSLGRNGPQHF. The J gene is TRBJ1-5, the V gene TRBV3-1; D is unclear. Trimming removed 4 bases at V and 10 bases at J, with 14 bases between. Germline lookup yields CDR1 LGHDT and CDR2 YNNKEL (reference sequence). This CDR3 is built from 13 residues.

There are many counts of this clonotype. The chain combines TRBV24-1 with TRBJ2-2; D might be TRBD1 (6 bases). The CDR3 extends over 15 amino acids. V lost 2 bases, J lost 2 bases, and 8 bases lay in between. CDR1 and CDR2 (germline): KGHDR, SFDVKD. CDR3 in amino acids: CATSDYRVNTGELFF. CDR3 nucleotides: TGTGCCACCAGTGATTACAGGGTCAACACCGGGGAGCTGTTTTTT.

Of note for this clonotype: One junction end disagrees with the germline gene, perhaps due to a read error. The chain links TRBV20-1 to TRBJ2-1; 10 nucleotides match TRBD1. Germline CDR1 is DFQATT and CDR2 is SNEGSKA (reference sequence). The CDR3 is 14 residues long. CDR3 amino acids: CSATGTGAPDEQFF. The DNA for the CDR3 is TGTAGTGCCACAGGGACAGGGGCCCCCGATGAGCAGTTCTTC.

The V and J genes are TRBV24-1 and TRBJ2-2; D unclear. The CDR3 extends over 17 amino acids. The germline gives CDR1 KGHDR, CDR2 SFDVKD. Trimming cost V 5 bases and J 1 base, with 16 bases left between them. CDR3 in amino acids: CATSARSLLMNTGELFF. For the CDR3, the DNA is TGTGCCACCAGTGCTAGGAGCCTCCTGATGAACACCGGGGAGCTGTTTTTT.

This clonotype was picked up many times. This chain joins TRBV12-3 or TRBV12-4 and TRBJ2-2, with D possibly matching TRBD2 (5 bases). The CDR3 consists of 12 residues. The V gene lost 9 bases and the J gene lost 7 bases, with 12 bases spanning the gap. CDR3 sequence reads: CASRGIGGELFF. The CDR3 DNA reads TGTGCCAGTCGAGGGATTGGCGGGGAGCTGTTTTTT.

In regard to this clonotype: An end of the junction differs from the germline gene, which may be a read error. The rearrangement joins TRBV27 to TRBJ2-7, with a possible D match to TRBD2 (6 bases). The CDR3 runs to 13 residues. Germline V gene lookup returns CDR1 MNHEY and CDR2 SMNVEV (reference sequence). The CDR3 sequence: CASSPQGGYGQYF. As DNA, the CDR3 is TGTGCCAGCAGTCCGCAGGGAGGCTACGGGCAGTACTTC.

This clonotype was counted a few times. The CDR3: CASSEGQGAYTEAFF. CDR3 coding DNA: TGTGCCAGCAGTGAGGGACAGGGGGCTTACACTGAAGCTTTCTTT. The gene calls are TRBV25-1 and TRBJ1-1, with TRBD1 identical over 12 bases. Germline CDR1 reads MGHDK; CDR2 reads SYGVNS. The CDR3 consists of 15 residues. Trimming at V came to 3 bases and at J to 3 bases, leaving 2 bases not matched to a gene.

This clonotype appeared a few times. V is TRBV28 and J is TRBJ2-7, with TRBD1 as a possible D gene (6 bases). Germline V CDR1 and CDR2: MDHEN, SYDVKM. V was clipped by 3 bases and J by 4 bases, with 25 bases between them. The CDR3 is 18 residues long. CDR3 DNA sequence: TGTGCCAGCAGTTTGGGTCCCACCATCAGGGGAAGTGAGTACGAGCAGTACTTC. Translation gives CASSLGPTIRGSEYEQYF.

This clonotype was seen once. The J gene is TRBJ2-7, the V gene TRBV7-9, with 7 bases identical to TRBD2. Germline lookup yields CDR1 SEHNR and CDR2 FQNEAQ (reference sequence). The CDR3 totals 16 residues. Trimming removed 5 bases from V and 6 bases from J; junction bases left unmatched: 16. In DNA form, the CDR3 reads TGTGCCAGCAGCGTCCGCGGCGAAGCGGGAATGAGCGAGCAGTACTTC. This translates into CASSVRGEAGMSEQYF.